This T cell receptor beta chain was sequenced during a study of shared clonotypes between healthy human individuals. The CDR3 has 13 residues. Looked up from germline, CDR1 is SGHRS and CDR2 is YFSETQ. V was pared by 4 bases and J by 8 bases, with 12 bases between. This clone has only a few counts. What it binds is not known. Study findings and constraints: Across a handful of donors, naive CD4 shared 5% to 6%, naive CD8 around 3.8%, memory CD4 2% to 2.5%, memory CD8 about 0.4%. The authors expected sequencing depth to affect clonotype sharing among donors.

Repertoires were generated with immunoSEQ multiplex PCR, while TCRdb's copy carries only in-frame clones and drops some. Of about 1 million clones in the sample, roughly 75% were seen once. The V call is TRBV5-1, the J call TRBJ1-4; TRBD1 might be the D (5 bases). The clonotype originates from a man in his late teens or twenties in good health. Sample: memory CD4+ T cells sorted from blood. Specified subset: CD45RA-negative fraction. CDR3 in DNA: TGCGCCAGCAGCGACAGTGGTTTGGAAAAACTGTTTTTT. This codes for CASSDSGLEKLFF.